Below are 19 T cell receptor beta chains sequenced from a single sample in a study of cytomegalovirus exposure and HLA in healthy donors. PCR used 60 Vbeta primers and 13 Jbeta primers. Here immunoSEQ multiplex PCR was the method, and the copy in TCRdb shows in-frame clones only, minus some. Altogether 150,000 to 200,000 clones are present, around three quarters being singletons, with the ten largest covering around 6.9%. What was sequenced was PBMCs. The source is a man aged 35 to 55 in good health and CMV-seropositive.

This clone was observed a handful of times. The V gene is TRBV7-6, the J gene TRBJ2-1; D unclear. This CDR3 is built from 15 residues. V lost 1 base and J 0 bases, leaving 7 bases between the germline ends. CDR1 is SGHVS, CDR2 FNYEAQ, per germline. The CDR3 DNA reads as TGTGCCAGCAGCTTAGGTCCATCCTCCTACAATGAGCAGTTCTTC. It is translated as CASSLGPSSYNEQFF.

This sequence joins TRBV5-1 and TRBJ1-3; 10 nucleotides align to TRBD1. This CDR3 spans 16 amino acids. Germline values: CDR1 SGHRS, CDR2 YFSETQ. V lost 4 bases to trimming and J lost 0 bases; unmatched junction nucleotides: 4. This CDR3 is CASSTTGGVSGNTIYF. The CDR3 DNA sequence: TGCGCCAGCAGCACGACAGGGGGCGTCTCTGGAAACACCATATATTTT.

The J gene is TRBJ1-6, the V gene TRBV5-6, with unresolved D. The CDR3 consists of 15 residues. Germline V gene lookup returns CDR1 SGHDT and CDR2 YYEEEE. The V end was cut by 2 bases, the J end by 0 bases, with 6 bases between. CDR3 coding DNA: TGTGCCAGCAGCTTCCGGAGCTCCTATAATTCACCCCTCCACTTT. Its translation is CASSFRSSYNSPLHF. The full variable domain, its missing parts supplied by reference TRBV5-6 and TRBJ1-6, is DAGVTQSPTHLIKTRGQQVTLRCSPKSGHDTVSWYQQALGQGPQFIFQYYEEEERQRGNFPDRFSGHQFPNYSSELNVNALLLGDSALYLCASSFRSSYNSPLHFGNGTRLTVT.

V and J are TRBV7-6 and TRBJ2-3, with 10 bases matching TRBD1. This CDR3 is built from 16 residues. The junction had 0 bases not matched to a gene; V was cut back by 0 bases and J by 0 bases. Germline values: CDR1 SGHVS, CDR2 FNYEAQ. CDR3 protein: CASSLAGQGSTDTQYF. The CDR3 DNA follows: TGTGCCAGCAGCTTAGCGGGACAGGGGAGCACAGATACGCAGTATTTT.

The chain has TRBV10-3 and TRBJ2-2, with D unresolved. The CDR3 is 13 residues long. The germline V gene has CDR1 ENHRY and CDR2 SYGVKD. Trimming left V 3 bases short and J 4 bases short, with 6 bases between. The CDR3 DNA reads TGTGCCATCAGTGAACAGCCCACCGGGGAGCTGTTTTTT. Its protein product is CAISEQPTGELFF.

The chain couples TRBV4-2 to TRBJ2-7; 7 bases match TRBD1. The germline V gene has CDR1 LGHNA and CDR2 YNFKEQ. V shed 1 base, J shed 3 bases, and the junction held 3 bases outside the gene matches. The CDR3 has 14 residues. CDR3 bases: TGTGCCAGCAGCCAAGGACAGGGAAGCTACGAGCAGTACTTC. Its translation is CASSQGQGSYEQYF.

The chain is built from TRBV30 and TRBJ1-3; D might be TRBD1 (6 bases). Germline V CDR1 and CDR2: GTSNPN, SVGIG (reference sequence). Trimming shortened V by 3 bases and J by 8 bases, and 26 bases separated the two germline ends. The CDR3 loop spans 17 amino acids. CDR3: CAWRAGTSGTTRDTIYF. The DNA for the CDR3 is TGTGCCTGGAGGGCCGGTACGTCGGGGACAACTAGGGACACCATATATTTT.

The genes are TRBV7-6 and TRBJ1-1; D is unclear. The germline gives CDR1 SGHVS, CDR2 FNYEAQ. Deletions cut 5 bases from V and 4 bases from J, with 20 bases between. This CDR3 has 16 residues. This chain's CDR3 is CASSPGVGYRGTEAFF. The CDR3, as DNA: TGTGCCAGCAGCCCCGGCGTAGGGTACCGGGGCACTGAAGCTTTCTTT.

The chain combines TRBV4-3 with TRBJ1-5; perhaps TRBD1 as D (6 bases). Trimming cost V 4 bases and J 7 bases, with 14 bases left between them. The CDR3 spans 14 residues. Per the germline V gene, CDR1 is LGHNA and CDR2 is YSLEER. The CDR3 reads CASSPNGGAQPQHF. In DNA, the CDR3 is TGCGCCAGCAGCCCTAACGGGGGGGCCCAGCCCCAGCATTTT.

The chain uses TRBV28 and TRBJ1-5; TRBD1 matches at 7 bases. Looked up from germline, CDR1 is MDHEN and CDR2 is SYDVKM. There are 15 residues in the CDR3. Trimming removed 5 bases from V and 4 bases from J; junction bases left unmatched: 8. Here the CDR3 reads CASSPPTGSNQPQHF. For the CDR3, the DNA is TGTGCCAGCAGTCCCCCGACAGGGAGTAATCAGCCCCAGCATTTT.

This clone was found once. The chain combines TRBV7-2 with TRBJ1-5; TRBD1 is a possible D gene (6 bases). V was pared by 5 bases and J by 3 bases, with 20 bases between. Germline values: CDR1 SGHTA, CDR2 FQGNSA. The CDR3 spans 17 residues. The CDR3 DNA follows: TGTGCCAGCAGCCCAGAGGGGGGGGTCCGTTACAATCAGCCCCAGCATTTT. This codes for CASSPEGGVRYNQPQHF.

This chain links TRBV15 with TRBJ2-1; 9 bases fit TRBD1. Germline lookup yields CDR1 LNHNV and CDR2 YYDKDF (reference sequence). This CDR3 has 14 amino acids. The V and J ends lost 1 base and 8 bases, in that order; junction bases with no gene match: 3. Here the CDR3 DNA reads TGTGCCACCAGCAGAGGGGGACAGGGCCATGAGCAGTTCTTC. It codes for CATSRGGQGHEQFF.

This clone was found a few times. The V call is TRBV10-3, the J call TRBJ1-6, with D possibly being TRBD1 (5 bases). There are 14 residues in the CDR3. Trimming removed 0 bases from V and 14 bases from J, with 14 bases in between. Germline V gene lookup returns CDR1 ENHRY and CDR2 SYGVKD. The CDR3 loop is CAISESDGGSALHF. CDR3 nucleotide sequence: TGTGCCATCAGTGAGTCCGACGGGGGATCGGCCCTCCACTTT.

This clone was picked up a small number of times. V gene TRBV25-1 combines with J gene TRBJ1-4; the D is unclear. Germline lookup yields CDR1 MGHDK and CDR2 SYGVNS. The CDR3 loop spans 11 amino acids. Trimming stripped 4 bases from V and 11 bases from J, with 8 bases between. The CDR3 coding sequence is TGTGCCAGCAGTGTTGGAGAGAAACTGTTTTTT. It encodes CASSVGEKLFF.

This clone was observed a few times. This sample also contains other DNA sequences that code for the same CDR3. The chain joins TRBV5-1 to TRBJ1-5; 11 bases fit TRBD1. In germline, CDR1 is SGHRS, CDR2 YFSETQ. The CDR3 has 15 amino acids. V lost 4 bases, J lost 5 bases, and 5 bases stayed unmatched. The CDR3 DNA reads TGCGCCAGCAGCCCCGGGACAGGGGGGCATCAGCCCCAGCATTTT. Translating it yields CASSPGTGGHQPQHF.

In its sample, this clone was seen once. The J gene is TRBJ2-7, the V gene TRBV9, with TRBD1 identical over 7 bases. This CDR3 is built from 14 residues. The germline CDR1 and CDR2 sequences are SGDLS and YYNGEE. With V trimmed by 4 bases and J by 4 bases, 8 bases remained unmatched. CDR3 DNA sequence: TGTGCCAGCAGCTATGGGCCAGGGGGTTACGAGCAGTACTTC. Its protein product is CASSYGPGGYEQYF.

The V call is TRBV7-3, the J call TRBJ2-3; D is possibly TRBD1 (8 bases). The CDR3 length is 14 residues. Germline V gene sequence: CDR1 SGHTA, CDR2 FQGTGA. V was clipped by 7 bases and J by 6 bases, with 17 bases between them. CDR3 bases: TGTGCCAGCAACAGGGGGGGGGCCACGGATACGCAGTATTTT. This encodes CASNRGGATDTQYF.

This clone was seen a handful of times. The chain uses TRBV11-2 and TRBJ1-3; D is unresolved. The CDR3 sequence is 15 residues long. V was pared by 1 base and J by 0 bases, with 7 bases between. Germline V gives CDR1 SGHAT, CDR2 FQNNGV. This CDR3 is CASSLGTGSGNTIYF. CDR3 DNA sequence: TGTGCCAGCAGCTTAGGGACTGGCTCTGGAAACACCATATATTTT.

This clone has more than one count but fewer than ten. The chain joins TRBV6-5 to TRBJ1-1; D uncertain. V lost 0 bases and J 1 base, leaving 6 bases between the germline ends. Germline V gene sequence: CDR1 MNHEY, CDR2 SVGAGI. This CDR3 is 14 amino acids long. In nucleotides, the CDR3 is TGTGCCAGCAGTTACTCGAGGGCGAACACTGAAGCTTTCTTT. Amino acid sequence: CASSYSRANTEAFF.